Ten or more counts support the clone carrying this T cell receptor (beta chain). The antigen remains undetermined. The sample is drawn from a study of T cells after yellow fever vaccination. Notes on the study in general: Subsequent booster samples again held most clones from primary vaccination (96% CD4, about 86% CD8).

TCRdb passed the 5' RACE reads through MiXCR, listing each CDR3 protein once. This repertoire shows over 300,000 distinct CDR3 sequences, 6.8% found once; its top ten account for roughly 19%. The CDR3 is 12 amino acids. V lost 8 bases, J lost 0 bases, and 5 bases lay in between. This sequence was found in a man in his late teens or twenties who received the YFV17D yellow fever vaccine. The sample was PBMCs, taken roughly 46 days after the first yellow fever vaccination. The chain is built from TRBV12-3 or TRBV12-4 and TRBJ1-3; D gene uncertain. This chain's CDR3 is CASGSSGNTIYF. As DNA, the CDR3 is TGTGCCAGCGGCAGCTCTGGAAACACCATATATTTT.